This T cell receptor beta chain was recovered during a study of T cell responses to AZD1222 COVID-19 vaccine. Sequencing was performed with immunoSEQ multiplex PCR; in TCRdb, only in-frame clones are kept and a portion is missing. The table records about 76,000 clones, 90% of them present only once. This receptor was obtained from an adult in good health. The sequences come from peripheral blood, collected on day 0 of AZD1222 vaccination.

The CDR3 sequence: CASSPGGGFADTQYF. The CDR3 DNA reads as TGTGCCAGTAGTCCTGGCGGGGGGTTCGCAGATACGCAGTATTTT. The chain links TRBV19 to TRBJ2-3; 8 nucleotides agree with TRBD2. From germline, CDR1 is LNHDA and CDR2 SQIVND (reference sequence). V dropped 5 bases and J dropped 4; count of bases not matched to a gene: 8. This CDR3 spans 15 amino acids.